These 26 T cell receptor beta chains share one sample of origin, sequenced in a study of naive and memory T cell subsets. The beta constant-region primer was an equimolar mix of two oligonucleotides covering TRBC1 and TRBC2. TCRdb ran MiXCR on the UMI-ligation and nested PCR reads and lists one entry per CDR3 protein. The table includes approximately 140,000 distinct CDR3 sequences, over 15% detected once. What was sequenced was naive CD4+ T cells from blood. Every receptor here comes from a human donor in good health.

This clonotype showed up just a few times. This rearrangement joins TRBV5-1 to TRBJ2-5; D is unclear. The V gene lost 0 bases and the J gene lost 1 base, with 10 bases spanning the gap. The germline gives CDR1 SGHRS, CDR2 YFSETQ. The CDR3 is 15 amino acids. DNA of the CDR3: TGCGCCAGCAGCTTGGACACGGGTCCCCAAGAGACCCAGTACTTC. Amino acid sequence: CASSLDTGPQETQYF.

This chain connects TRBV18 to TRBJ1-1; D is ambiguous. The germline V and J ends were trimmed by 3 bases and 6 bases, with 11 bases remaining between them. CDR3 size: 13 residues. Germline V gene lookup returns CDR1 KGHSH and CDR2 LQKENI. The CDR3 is CASSPAESAEAFF. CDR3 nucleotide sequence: TGTGCCAGCTCACCGGCGGAGAGCGCTGAAGCTTTCTTT.

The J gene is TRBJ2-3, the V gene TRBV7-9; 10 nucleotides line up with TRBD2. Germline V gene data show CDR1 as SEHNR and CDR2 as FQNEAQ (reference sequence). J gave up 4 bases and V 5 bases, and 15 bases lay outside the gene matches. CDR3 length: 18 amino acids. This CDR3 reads CASSQPSGSVKGPDTQYF. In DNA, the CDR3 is TGTGCCAGCAGCCAGCCTAGCGGGAGTGTTAAGGGCCCAGATACGCAGTATTTT.

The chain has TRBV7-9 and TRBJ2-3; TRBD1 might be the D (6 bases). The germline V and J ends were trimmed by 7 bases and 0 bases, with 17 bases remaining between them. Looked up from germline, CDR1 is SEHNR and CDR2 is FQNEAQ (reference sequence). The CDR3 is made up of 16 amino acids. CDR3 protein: CASTENRESSTDTQYF. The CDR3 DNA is TGTGCCAGCACCGAAAACAGGGAATCTAGCACAGATACGCAGTATTTT.

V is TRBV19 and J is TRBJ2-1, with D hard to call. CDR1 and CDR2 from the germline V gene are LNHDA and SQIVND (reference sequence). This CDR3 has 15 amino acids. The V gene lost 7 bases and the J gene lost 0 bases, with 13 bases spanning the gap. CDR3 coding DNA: TGTGCCAGTACCCCAGTCCGAGGCTCCTACAATGAGCAGTTCTTC. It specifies CASTPVRGSYNEQFF.

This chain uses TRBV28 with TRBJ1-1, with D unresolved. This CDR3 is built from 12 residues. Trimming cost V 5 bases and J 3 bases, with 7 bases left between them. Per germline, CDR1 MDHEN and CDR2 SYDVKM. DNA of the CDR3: TGTGCCAGCAGTCAAGGGTACACTGAAGCTTTCTTT. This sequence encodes CASSQGYTEAFF.

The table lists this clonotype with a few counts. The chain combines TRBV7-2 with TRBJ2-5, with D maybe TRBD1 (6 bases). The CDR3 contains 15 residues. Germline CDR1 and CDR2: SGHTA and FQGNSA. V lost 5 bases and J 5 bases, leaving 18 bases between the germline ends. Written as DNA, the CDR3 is TGTGCCAGCAGCCCCGACAGGCTTACCAGGGAGACCCAGTACTTC. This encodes CASSPDRLTRETQYF. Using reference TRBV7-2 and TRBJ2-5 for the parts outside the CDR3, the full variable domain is GAGVSQSPSNKVTEKGKDVELRCDPISGHTALYWYRQSLGQGLEFLIYFQGNSAPDKSGLPSDRFSAERTGGSVSTLTIQRTQQEDSAVYLCASSPDRLTRETQYFGPGTRLLVL.

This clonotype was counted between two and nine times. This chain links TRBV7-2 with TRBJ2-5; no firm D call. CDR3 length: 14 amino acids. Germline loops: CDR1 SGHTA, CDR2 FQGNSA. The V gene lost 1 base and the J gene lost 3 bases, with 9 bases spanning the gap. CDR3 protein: CASSLGGREETQYF. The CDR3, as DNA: TGTGCCAGCAGCTTAGGGGGTAGAGAAGAGACCCAGTACTTC. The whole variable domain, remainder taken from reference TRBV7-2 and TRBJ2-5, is GAGVSQSPSNKVTEKGKDVELRCDPISGHTALYWYRQSLGQGLEFLIYFQGNSAPDKSGLPSDRFSAERTGGSVSTLTIQRTQQEDSAVYLCASSLGGREETQYFGPGTRLLVL.

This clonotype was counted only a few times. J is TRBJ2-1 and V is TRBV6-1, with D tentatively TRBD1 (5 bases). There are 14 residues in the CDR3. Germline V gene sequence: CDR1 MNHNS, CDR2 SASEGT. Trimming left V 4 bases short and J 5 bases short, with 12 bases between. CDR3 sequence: CASSADNLNNEQFF. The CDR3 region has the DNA TGTGCCAGCAGTGCGGACAATCTCAACAATGAGCAGTTCTTC.

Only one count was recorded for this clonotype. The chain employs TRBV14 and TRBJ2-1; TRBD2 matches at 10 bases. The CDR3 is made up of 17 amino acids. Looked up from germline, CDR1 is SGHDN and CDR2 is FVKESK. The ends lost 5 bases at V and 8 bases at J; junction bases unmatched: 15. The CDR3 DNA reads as TGTGCCAGCAGCTCAATCAGATGGGCTAGCGGGGGCGATGAGCAGTTCTTC. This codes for CASSSIRWASGGDEQFF. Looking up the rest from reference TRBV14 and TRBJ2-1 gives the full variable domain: EAGVTQFPSHSVIEKGQTVTLRCDPISGHDNLYWYRRVMGKEIKFLLHFVKESKQDESGMPNNRFLAERTGGTYSTLKVQPAELEDSGVYFCASSSIRWASGGDEQFFGPGTRLTVL.

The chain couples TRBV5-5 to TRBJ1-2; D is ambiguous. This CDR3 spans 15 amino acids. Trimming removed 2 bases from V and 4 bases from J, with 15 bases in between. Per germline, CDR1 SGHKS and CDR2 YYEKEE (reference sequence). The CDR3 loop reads CASSLSWQAPYGYTF. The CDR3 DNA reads TGTGCCAGCAGCTTATCTTGGCAGGCCCCCTATGGCTACACCTTC.

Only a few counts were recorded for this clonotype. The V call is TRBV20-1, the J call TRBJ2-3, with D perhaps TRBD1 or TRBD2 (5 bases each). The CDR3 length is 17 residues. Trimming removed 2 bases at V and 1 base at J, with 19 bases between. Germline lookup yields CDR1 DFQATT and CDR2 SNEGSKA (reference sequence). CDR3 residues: CSARSLQREGRTDTQYF. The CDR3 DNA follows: TGCAGTGCTAGATCCCTCCAACGAGAGGGGCGCACAGATACGCAGTATTTT.

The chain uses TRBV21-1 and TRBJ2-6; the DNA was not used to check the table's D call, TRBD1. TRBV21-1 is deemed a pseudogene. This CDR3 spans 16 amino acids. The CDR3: CASSAPRGSGANVLTF. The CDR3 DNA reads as TGTGCCAGCAGCGCCCCAAGGGGGTCTGGGGCCAACGTCCTGACTTTC.

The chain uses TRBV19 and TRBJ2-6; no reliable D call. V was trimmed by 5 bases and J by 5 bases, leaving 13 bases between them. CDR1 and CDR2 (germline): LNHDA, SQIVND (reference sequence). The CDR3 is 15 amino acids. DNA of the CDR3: TGTGCCAGTAGTTCCTCTCCGAATCGGGCCAACGTCCTGACTTTC. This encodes CASSSSPNRANVLTF. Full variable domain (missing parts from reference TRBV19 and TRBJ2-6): DGGITQSPKYLFRKEGQNVTLSCEQNLNHDAMYWYRQDPGQGLRLIYYSQIVNDFQKGDIAEGYSVSREKKESFPLTVTSAQKNPTAFYLCASSSSPNRANVLTFGAGSRLTVL.

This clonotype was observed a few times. The CDR3 protein is CASSLTQGMTTNEKLFF. In DNA, the CDR3 is TGTGCCAGCAGCTTAACACAGGGAATGACAACTAATGAAAAACTGTTTTTT. J is TRBJ1-4 and V is TRBV7-2; weak D call: TRBD1 (6 bases). Germline-derived CDR1 and CDR2 are SGHTA and FQGNSA. V lost 2 bases and J lost 0, with 13 bases in between. The CDR3 extends over 17 amino acids.

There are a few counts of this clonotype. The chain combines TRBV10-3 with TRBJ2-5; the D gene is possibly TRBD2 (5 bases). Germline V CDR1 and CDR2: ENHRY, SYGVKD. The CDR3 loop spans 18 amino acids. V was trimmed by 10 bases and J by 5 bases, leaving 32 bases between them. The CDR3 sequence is CATTSGDGGTTAAETQYF. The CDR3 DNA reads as TGTGCCACTACGTCCGGGGATGGCGGAACGACCGCCGCGGAGACCCAGTACTTC.

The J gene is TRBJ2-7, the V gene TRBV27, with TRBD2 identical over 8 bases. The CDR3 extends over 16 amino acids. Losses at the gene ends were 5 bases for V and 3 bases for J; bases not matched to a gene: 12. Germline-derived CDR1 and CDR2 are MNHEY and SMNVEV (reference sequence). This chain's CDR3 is CASSRIPGGIFYEQYF. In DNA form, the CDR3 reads TGTGCCAGCAGTCGAATTCCGGGAGGGATATTCTACGAGCAGTACTTC.

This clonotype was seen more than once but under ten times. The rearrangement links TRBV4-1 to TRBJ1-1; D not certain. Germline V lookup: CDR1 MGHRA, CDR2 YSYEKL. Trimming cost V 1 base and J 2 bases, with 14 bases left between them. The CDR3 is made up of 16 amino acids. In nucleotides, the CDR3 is TGCGCCAGCAGCCAAGTGTTGGCAGGTTCAAACACTGAAGCTTTCTTT. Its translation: CASSQVLAGSNTEAFF.

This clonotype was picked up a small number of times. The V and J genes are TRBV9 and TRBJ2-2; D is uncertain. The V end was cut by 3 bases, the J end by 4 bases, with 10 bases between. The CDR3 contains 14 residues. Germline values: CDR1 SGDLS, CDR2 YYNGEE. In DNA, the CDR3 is TGTGCCAGCAGCGCCGCCCCCAGCACCGGGGAGCTGTTTTTT. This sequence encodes CASSAAPSTGELFF.

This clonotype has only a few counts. The CDR3 sequence is CASTGQGYGQETQYF. CDR3 nucleotide sequence: TGTGCCAGTACCGGACAGGGGTACGGGCAAGAGACCCAGTACTTC. This sequence joins TRBV19 and TRBJ2-5, with 9 positions matching TRBD1. The CDR3 consists of 15 residues. V trimming: 7 bases; J trimming: 2 bases; junction bases outside the gene matches: 8. The germline CDR1 and CDR2 sequences are LNHDA and SQIVND (reference sequence).

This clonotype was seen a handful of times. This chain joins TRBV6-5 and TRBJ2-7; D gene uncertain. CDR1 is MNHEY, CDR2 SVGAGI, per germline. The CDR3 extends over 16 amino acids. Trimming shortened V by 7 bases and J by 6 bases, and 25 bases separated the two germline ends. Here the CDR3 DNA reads TGTGCCAGCAACTTTGAACCCCCGATTCTCAGCTCCGAGCAGTACTTC. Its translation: CASNFEPPILSSEQYF.

CDR3 bases: TGCAGTGCTAGATCACTAGAGGGGAGCTCCTACAATGAGCAGTTCTTC. It encodes CSARSLEGSSYNEQFF. The V gene is TRBV20-1, the J gene TRBJ2-1, with D perhaps assigned TRBD1 or TRBD2 (5 bases each). CDR3 length equals 16 residues. Germline lookup yields CDR1 DFQATT and CDR2 SNEGSKA (reference sequence). V was trimmed by 2 bases and J by 0 bases, leaving 14 bases between them.

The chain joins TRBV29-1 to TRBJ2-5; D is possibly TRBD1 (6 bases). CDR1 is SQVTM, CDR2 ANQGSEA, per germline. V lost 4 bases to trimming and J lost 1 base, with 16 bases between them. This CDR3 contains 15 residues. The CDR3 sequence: CSVGSRGFFQETQYF. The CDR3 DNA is TGCAGCGTTGGATCCAGGGGATTTTTCCAAGAGACCCAGTACTTC.

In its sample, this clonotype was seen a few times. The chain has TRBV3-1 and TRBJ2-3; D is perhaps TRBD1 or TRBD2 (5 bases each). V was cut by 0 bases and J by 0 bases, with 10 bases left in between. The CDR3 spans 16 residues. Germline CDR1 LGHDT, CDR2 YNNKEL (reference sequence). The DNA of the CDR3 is TGTGCCAGCAGCCAAGATTGGGGGTCTAGCACAGATACGCAGTATTTT. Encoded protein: CASSQDWGSSTDTQYF.

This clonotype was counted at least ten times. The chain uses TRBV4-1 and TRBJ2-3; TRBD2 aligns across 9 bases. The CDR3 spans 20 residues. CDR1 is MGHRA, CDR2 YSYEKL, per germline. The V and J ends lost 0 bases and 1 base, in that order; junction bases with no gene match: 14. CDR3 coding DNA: TGCGCCAGCAGCCAAGAAGTGTCGGGACTAGCTCTTTTCGGCACAGATACGCAGTATTTT. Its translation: CASSQEVSGLALFGTDTQYF.

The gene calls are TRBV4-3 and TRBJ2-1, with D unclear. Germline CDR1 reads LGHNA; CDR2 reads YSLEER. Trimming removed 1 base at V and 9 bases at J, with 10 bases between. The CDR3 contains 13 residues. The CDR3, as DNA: TGCGCCAGCAGCCAAGTGAAGTCTAGTGAGCAGTTCTTC. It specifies CASSQVKSSEQFF.